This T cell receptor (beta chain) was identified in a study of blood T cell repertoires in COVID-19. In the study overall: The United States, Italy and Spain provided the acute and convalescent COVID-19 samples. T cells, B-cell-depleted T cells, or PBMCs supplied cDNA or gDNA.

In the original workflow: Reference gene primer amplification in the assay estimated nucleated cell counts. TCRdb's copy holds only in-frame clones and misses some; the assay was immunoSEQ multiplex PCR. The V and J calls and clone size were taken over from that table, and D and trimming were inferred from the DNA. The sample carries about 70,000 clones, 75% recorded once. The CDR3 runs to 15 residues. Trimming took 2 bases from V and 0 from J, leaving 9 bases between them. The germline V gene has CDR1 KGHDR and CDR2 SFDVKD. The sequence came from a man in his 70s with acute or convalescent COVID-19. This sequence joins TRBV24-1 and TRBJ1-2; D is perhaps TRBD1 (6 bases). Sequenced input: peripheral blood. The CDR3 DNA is TGTGCCACCAGTGATTCAGGGGACACTAACTATGGCTACACCTTC. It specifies CATSDSGDTNYGYTF.